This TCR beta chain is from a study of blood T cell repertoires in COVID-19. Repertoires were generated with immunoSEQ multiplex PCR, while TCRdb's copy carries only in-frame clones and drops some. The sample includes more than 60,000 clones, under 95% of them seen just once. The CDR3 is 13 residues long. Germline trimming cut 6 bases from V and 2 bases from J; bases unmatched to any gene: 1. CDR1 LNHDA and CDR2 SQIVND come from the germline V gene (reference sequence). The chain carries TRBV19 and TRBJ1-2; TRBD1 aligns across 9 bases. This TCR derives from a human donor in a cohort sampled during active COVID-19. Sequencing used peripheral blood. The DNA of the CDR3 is TGTGCCAGTAGGGGGACAGGGAACTATGGCTACACCTTC. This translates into CASRGTGNYGYTF.